The 2 T cell receptor beta chains presented below share a single source sample, sequenced in a study of T-cell reconstitution after alpha-beta-depleted transplantation in children. Study observations and caveats: One year post-transplant, T-cell counts and diversity were largely derived from T cells produced anew.

Unique molecular identifiers tagged the TCRbeta library. Using its own MiXCR run on the PCR reads, TCRdb lists one record per CDR3 protein. The sample carries about 300,000 distinct CDR3 sequences, 6% to 10% recorded once. Their recognized antigens are unknown. Sequencing used peripheral blood, obtained 360 days after TCRalphabeta/CD19-depleted stem cell transplant. All receptors come from a female patient younger than 10 who had a stem cell transplant for Fanconi anemia, so the T cells may come from the graft donor.

In its sample, this clonotype was seen a few times. The V and J genes are TRBV9 and TRBJ2-1, with unresolved D. CDR1 SGDLS and CDR2 YYNGEE come from the germline V gene. The CDR3 runs 15 residues. V lost 3 bases to trimming and J lost 2 bases, with 12 bases between them. The CDR3 DNA reads as TGTGCCAGCAGCGCGTGGGGTCCGCCCTACAATGAGCAGTTCTTC. Residues: CASSAWGPPYNEQFF. Combining the CDR3 with reference TRBV9 and TRBJ2-1 gives the whole variable domain DSGVTQTPKHLITATGQRVTLRCSPRSGDLSVYWYQQSLDQGLQFLIQYYNGEERAKGNILERFSAQQFPDLHSELNLSSLELGDSALYFCASSAWGPPYNEQFFGPGTRLTVL.

This clonotype was detected ten times or more. Relative to the germline gene, one junction end is altered; a read error may explain this. The chain employs TRBV5-1 and TRBJ2-1, with D perhaps matching TRBD1 (5 bases). This CDR3 comprises 13 residues. Per germline, CDR1 SGHRS and CDR2 YFSETQ. The CDR3 DNA sequence: TGTGCCAGCAGCCTTGGACAAGGCAATGAGCAGTTCTTC. This gives the protein CASSLGQGNEQFF.